The present entry profiles one T cell receptor (beta chain) with its context. The sample comes from a study of blood T cell repertoires in COVID-19. Overall study: The United States, Italy and Spain were the sources of the acute and convalescent COVID-19 samples.

Clones were read by immunoSEQ multiplex PCR, and TCRdb kept only the in-frame ones, dropping some. The sample consists of 310,000 or so clones, approximately 86% of them appearing once. This clonotype originated in a woman under 30 who had recovered from COVID-19. Sequencing was done on a sample of PBMCs or T cells enriched from blood (not recorded which).

CDR3 loop: CASSQDTIGLGYNEQFF. The CDR3 DNA is TGCGCCAGCAGCCAAGATACTATAGGACTAGGCTACAATGAGCAGTTCTTC. The rearrangement uses TRBV4-3 and TRBJ2-1, with 7 bases matching TRBD2. CDR1 and CDR2 (germline): LGHNA, YSLEER. This CDR3 has 17 amino acids. With 0 bases clipped from V and 3 bases from J, the junction kept 8 bases outside the gene matches.